The rows below give T cell receptor beta chains drawn from one sample of a study of T cells in Graves' hyperthyroidism and ophthalmopathy. MiXCR, run by TCRdb on the multiplex PCR reads, gives a single entry per CDR3 protein. The data hold fewer than 650,000 distinct CDR3 sequences, with roughly 45% observed a single time. Sample: peripheral blood or thyroid tissue (not recorded which). The receptor set was obtained from an adult woman with Graves' disease, either hyperthyroidism or ophthalmopathy (not recorded which). The conserved cysteine and the conserved F or W are not part of the CDR3 here.

TRBV6-1	ASRASNQPQH
TRBV7-2	ASSRAEPGRELF
TRBV7-6	ASSTWTSPEETQY
TRBV20-1	SARVWRGIGYNEQF
TRBV11-1	ASSLGGLAGVVTQY
TRBV13	ASSLEHRRELF
TRBV10-3	AIRKSGTGGGEQY
TRBV10-3	AISDNSYEQY
TRBV12-3/TRBV12-4	ASSFNPGHGPEAF
TRBV19	ASSLRQDRYARIDSPLH
TRBV6-1	ASSEPGQLGTQY